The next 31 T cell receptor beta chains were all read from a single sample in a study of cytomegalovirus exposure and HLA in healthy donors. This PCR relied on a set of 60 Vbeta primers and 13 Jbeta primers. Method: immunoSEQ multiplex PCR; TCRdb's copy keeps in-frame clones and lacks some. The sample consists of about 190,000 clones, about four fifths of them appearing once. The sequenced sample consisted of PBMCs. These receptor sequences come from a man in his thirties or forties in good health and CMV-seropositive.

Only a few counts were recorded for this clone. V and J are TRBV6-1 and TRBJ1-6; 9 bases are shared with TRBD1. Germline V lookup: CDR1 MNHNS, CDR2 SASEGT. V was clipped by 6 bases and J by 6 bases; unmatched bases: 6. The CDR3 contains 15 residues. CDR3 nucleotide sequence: TGTGCCAGCAGACAAAGGACAGGGGCTAATTCACCCCTCCACTTT. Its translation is CASRQRTGANSPLHF.

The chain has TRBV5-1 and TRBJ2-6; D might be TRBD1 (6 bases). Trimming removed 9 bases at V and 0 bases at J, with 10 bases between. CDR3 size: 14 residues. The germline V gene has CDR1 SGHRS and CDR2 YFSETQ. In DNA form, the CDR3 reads TGCGCCACCGCACAGGGCTCTGGGGCCAACGTCCTGACTTTC. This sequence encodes CATAQGSGANVLTF.

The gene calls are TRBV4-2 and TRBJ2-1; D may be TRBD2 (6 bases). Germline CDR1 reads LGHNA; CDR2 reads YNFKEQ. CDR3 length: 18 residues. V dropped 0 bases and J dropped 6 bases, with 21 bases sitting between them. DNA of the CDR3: TGTGCCAGCAGCCAAGAATGGCGGCCGGGAGCCGGAGGCAATGAGCAGTTCTTC. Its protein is CASSQEWRPGAGGNEQFF.

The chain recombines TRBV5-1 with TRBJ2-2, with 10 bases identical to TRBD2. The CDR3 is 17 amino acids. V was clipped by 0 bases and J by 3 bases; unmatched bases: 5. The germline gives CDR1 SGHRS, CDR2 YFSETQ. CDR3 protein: CASSLALAGDYTGELFF. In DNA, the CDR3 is TGCGCCAGCAGCTTGGCGCTAGCGGGGGACTACACCGGGGAGCTGTTTTTT. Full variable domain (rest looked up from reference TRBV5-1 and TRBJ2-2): KAGVTQTPRYLIKTRGQQVTLSCSPISGHRSVSWYQQTPGQGLQFLFEYFSETQRNKGNFPGRFSGRQFSNSRSEMNVSTLELGDSALYLCASSLALAGDYTGELFFGEGSRLTVL.

CDR3 bases: TGTGCCAGCAGTGGGAGCACTGAAGCTTTCTTT. Its protein is CASSGSTEAFF. V gene TRBV28 combines with J gene TRBJ1-1; D gene unclear. V lost 5 bases, J lost 4 bases, and 5 bases lay in between. The germline CDR1 and CDR2 sequences are MDHEN and SYDVKM. The CDR3 sequence is 11 residues long.

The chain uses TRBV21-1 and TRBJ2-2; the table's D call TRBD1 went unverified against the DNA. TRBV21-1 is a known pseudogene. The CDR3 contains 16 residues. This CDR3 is CASSKSGQGGPGELFF. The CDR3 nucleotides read TGTGCCAGCAGCAAATCGGGACAAGGGGGTCCCGGGGAGCTGTTTTTT.

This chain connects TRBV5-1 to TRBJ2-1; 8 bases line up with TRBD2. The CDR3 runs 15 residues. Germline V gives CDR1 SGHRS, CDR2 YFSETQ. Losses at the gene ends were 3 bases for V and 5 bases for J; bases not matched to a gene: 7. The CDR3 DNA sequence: TGCGCCAGCAGCTCCACGGGACTAGTAGACAATGAGCAGTTCTTC. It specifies CASSSTGLVDNEQFF. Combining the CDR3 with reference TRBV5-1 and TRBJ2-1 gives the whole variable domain KAGVTQTPRYLIKTRGQQVTLSCSPISGHRSVSWYQQTPGQGLQFLFEYFSETQRNKGNFPGRFSGRQFSNSRSEMNVSTLELGDSALYLCASSSTGLVDNEQFFGPGTRLTVL.

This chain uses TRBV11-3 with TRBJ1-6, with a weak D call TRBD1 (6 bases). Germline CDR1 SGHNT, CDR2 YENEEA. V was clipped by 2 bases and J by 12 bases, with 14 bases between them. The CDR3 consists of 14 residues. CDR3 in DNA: TGTGCCAGCAGCTTACAAAGGGGGACCGGACCCCTCCACTTT. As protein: CASSLQRGTGPLHF. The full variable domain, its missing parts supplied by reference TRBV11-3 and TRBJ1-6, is EAGVVQSPRYKIIEKKQPVAFWCNPISGHNTLYWYLQNLGQGPELLIRYENEEAVDDSQLPKDRFSAERLKGVDSTLKIQPAELGDSAVYLCASSLQRGTGPLHFGNGTRLTVT.

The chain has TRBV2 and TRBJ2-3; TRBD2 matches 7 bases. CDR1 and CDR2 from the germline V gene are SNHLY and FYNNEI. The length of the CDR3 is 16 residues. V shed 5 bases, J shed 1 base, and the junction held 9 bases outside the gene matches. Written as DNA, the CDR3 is TGTGCCAGCAGTCCCCCTAGCGGCGCAGGCACAGATACGCAGTATTTT. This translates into CASSPPSGAGTDTQYF.

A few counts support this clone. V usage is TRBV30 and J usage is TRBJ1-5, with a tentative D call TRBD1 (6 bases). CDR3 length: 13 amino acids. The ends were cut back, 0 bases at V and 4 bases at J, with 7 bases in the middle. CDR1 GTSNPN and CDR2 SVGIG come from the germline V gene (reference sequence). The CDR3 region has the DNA TGTGCCTGGAGTGTACAGGGAAATCAGCCCCAGCATTTT. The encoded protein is CAWSVQGNQPQHF.

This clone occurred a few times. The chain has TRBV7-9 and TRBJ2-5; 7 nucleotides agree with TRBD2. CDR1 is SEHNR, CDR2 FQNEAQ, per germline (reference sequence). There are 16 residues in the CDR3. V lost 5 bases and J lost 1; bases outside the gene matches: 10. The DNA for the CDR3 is TGTGCCAGCAGCCCCCGGGCGGGAGTCCTCCAAGAGACCCAGTACTTC. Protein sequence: CASSPRAGVLQETQYF.

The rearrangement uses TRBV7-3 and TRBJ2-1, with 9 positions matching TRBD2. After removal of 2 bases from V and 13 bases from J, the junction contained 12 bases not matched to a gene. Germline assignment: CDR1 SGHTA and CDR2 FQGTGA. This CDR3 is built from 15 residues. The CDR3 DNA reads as TGTGCCAGCAGCTTAGGGGCGGGAGGGCTGCGTAGACAGTTCTTC. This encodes CASSLGAGGLRRQFF.

The CDR3 reads CASSLLLAGYEQYF. As DNA, the CDR3 is TGTGCCAGCAGCTTACTACTAGCGGGCTACGAGCAGTACTTC. The V and J genes are TRBV7-2 and TRBJ2-7; 9 nucleotides line up with TRBD2. J gave up 3 bases and V 2 bases, and 2 bases lay outside the gene matches. Per the germline V gene, CDR1 is SGHTA and CDR2 is FQGNSA. This CDR3 is 14 amino acids long. The full variable domain, completed using reference TRBV7-2 and TRBJ2-7, is GAGVSQSPSNKVTEKGKDVELRCDPISGHTALYWYRQSLGQGLEFLIYFQGNSAPDKSGLPSDRFSAERTGGSVSTLTIQRTQQEDSAVYLCASSLLLAGYEQYFGPGTRLTVT.

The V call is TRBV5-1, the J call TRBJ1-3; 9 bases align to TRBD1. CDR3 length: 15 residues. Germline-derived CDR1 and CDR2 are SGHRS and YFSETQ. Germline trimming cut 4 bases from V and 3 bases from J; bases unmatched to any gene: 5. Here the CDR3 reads CASSPTGGGGNTIYF. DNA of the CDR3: TGCGCCAGCAGCCCAACAGGGGGCGGTGGAAACACCATATATTTT.

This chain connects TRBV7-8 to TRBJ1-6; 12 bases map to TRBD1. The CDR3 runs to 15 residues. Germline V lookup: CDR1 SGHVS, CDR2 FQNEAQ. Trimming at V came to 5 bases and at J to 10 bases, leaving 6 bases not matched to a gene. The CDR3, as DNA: TGTGCCAGCAGCCAAACGGGGACAGGGGGCTCACCCCTCCACTTT. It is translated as CASSQTGTGGSPLHF.

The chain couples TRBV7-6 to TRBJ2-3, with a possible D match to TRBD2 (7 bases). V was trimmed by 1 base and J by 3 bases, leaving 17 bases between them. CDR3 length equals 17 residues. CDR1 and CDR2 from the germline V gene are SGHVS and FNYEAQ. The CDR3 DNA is TGTGCCAGCAGCTTAGGGAGGGGGGGCGCAGTGACAGATACGCAGTATTTT. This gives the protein CASSLGRGGAVTDTQYF.

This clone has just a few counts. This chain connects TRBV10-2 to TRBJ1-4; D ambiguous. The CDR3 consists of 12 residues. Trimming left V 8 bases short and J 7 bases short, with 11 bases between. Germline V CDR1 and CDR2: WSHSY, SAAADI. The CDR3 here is CASRTGGEKLFF. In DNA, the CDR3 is TGCGCCAGCCGGACCGGAGGTGAAAAACTGTTTTTT.

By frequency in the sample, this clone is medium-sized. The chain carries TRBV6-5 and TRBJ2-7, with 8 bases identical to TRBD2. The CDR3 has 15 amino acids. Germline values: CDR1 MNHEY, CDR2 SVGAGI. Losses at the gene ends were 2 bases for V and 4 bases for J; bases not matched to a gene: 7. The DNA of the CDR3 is TGTGCCAGCAGTTACGAAGCGGGGGCGAGGTACGAGCAGTACTTC. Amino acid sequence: CASSYEAGARYEQYF.

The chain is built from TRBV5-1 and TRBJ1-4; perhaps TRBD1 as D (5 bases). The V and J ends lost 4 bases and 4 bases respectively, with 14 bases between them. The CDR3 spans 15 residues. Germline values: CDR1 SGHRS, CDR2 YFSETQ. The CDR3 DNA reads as TGCGCCAGCAGCCCCGGACGACAGAATAATGAAAAACTGTTTTTT. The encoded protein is CASSPGRQNNEKLFF.

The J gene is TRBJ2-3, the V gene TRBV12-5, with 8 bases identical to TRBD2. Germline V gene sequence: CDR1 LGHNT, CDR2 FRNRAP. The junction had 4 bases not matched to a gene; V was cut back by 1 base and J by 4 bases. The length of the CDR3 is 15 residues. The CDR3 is CASGLGGGGPDTQYF. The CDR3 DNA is TGTGCTAGTGGTTTGGGTGGCGGGGGGCCAGATACGCAGTATTTT.

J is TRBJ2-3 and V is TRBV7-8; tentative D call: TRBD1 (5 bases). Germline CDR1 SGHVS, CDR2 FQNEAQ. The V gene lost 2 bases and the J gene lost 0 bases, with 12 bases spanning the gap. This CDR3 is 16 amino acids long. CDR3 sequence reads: CASSLLVSGSTDTQYF. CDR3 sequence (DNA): TGTGCCAGCAGCTTACTTGTGTCAGGGAGCACAGATACGCAGTATTTT.

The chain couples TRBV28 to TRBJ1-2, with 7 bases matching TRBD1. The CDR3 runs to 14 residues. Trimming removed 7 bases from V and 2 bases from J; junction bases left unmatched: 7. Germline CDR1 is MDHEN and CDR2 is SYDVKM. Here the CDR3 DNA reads TGTGCCAGCATACCGGGACAGCAAAACTATGGCTACACCTTC. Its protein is CASIPGQQNYGYTF.

CDR3 bases: TGTGCCAGCAGCGTGACATTGAATCAGCCCCAGCATTTT. Protein: CASSVTLNQPQHF. This chain uses TRBV7-3 with TRBJ1-5; D not certain. The CDR3 runs 13 residues. The V gene's germline CDR1 is SGHTA and CDR2 FQGTGA. The V and J ends lost 5 bases and 4 bases respectively, with 9 bases between them.

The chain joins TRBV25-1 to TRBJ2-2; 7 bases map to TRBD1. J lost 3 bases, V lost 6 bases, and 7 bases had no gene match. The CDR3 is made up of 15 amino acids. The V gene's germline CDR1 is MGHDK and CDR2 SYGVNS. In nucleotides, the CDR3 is TGTGCCAGCAGAGCAAGGGGGCGATACACCGGGGAGCTGTTTTTT. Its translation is CASRARGRYTGELFF.

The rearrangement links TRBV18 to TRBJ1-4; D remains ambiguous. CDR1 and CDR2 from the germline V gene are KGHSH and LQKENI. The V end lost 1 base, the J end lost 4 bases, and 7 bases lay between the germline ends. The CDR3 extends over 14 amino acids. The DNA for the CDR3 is TGTGCCAGCTCACCACAGGACTATAATGAAAAACTGTTTTTT. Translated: CASSPQDYNEKLFF.

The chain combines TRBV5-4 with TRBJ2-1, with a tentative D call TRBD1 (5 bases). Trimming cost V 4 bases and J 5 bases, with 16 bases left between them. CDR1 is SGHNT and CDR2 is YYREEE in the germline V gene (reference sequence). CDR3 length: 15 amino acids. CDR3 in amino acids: CASSPRAPQNNEQFF. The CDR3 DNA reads TGTGCCAGCAGCCCCAGGGCTCCCCAAAACAATGAGCAGTTCTTC. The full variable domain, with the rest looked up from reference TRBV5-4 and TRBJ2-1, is ETGVTQSPTHLIKTRGQQVTLRCSSQSGHNTVSWYQQALGQGPQFIFQYYREEENGRGNFPPRFSGLQFPNYSSELNVNALELDDSALYLCASSPRAPQNNEQFFGPGTRLTVL.

The CDR3 is CAWDRGNNSPLHF. The CDR3 DNA follows: TGTGCCTGGGACAGGGGGAATAATTCACCCCTCCACTTT. The chain is built from TRBV30 and TRBJ1-6, with 9 bases lining up with TRBD1. Germline CDR1 reads GTSNPN; CDR2 reads SVGIG (reference sequence). This CDR3 is 13 amino acids long. V shed 5 bases, J shed 5 bases, and the junction held 1 base outside the gene matches.

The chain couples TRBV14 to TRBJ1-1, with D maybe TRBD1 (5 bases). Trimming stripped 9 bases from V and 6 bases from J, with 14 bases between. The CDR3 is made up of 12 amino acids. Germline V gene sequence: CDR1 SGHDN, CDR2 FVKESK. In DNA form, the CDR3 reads TGTGCCAGGAAACCCGACAGCCCTGAAGCTTTCTTT. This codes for CARKPDSPEAFF.

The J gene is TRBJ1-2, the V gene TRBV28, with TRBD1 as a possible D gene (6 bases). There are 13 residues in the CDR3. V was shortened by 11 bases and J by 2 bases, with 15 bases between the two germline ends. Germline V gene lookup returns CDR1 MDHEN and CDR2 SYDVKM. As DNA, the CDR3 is TGTGCCTGGGGGGGCCAGGACAACTATGGCTACACCTTC. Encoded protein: CAWGGQDNYGYTF.

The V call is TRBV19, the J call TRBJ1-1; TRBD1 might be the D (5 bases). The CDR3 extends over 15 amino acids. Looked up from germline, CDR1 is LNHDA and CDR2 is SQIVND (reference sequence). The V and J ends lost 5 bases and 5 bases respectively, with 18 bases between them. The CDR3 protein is CASSPGTAGGTEAFF. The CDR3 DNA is TGTGCCAGTAGTCCAGGGACCGCCGGAGGGACTGAAGCTTTCTTT.

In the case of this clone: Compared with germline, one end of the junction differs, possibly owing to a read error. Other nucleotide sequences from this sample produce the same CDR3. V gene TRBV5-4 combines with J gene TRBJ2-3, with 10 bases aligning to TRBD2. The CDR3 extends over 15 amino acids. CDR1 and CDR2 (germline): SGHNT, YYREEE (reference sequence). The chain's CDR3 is CASSFLAGVTDTQYF. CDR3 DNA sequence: TGTGCTAGCAGCTTCCTAGCGGGAGTGACAGATACGCAGTATTTT.